This T cell receptor beta chain was retrieved from a study of T cells after yellow fever vaccination. At the level of the study: Fractions of limited cellularity were prepared by means of SMART-Seq v4 Ultra Low Input. Whole-study findings and limits: The secondary response showed a weaker magnitude and a faster peak, day 5 versus 15.

The CDR3 sequence is 16 residues long. The germline CDR1 and CDR2 sequences are SGHDN and FVKESK. Trimming removed 4 bases from V and 5 bases from J; junction bases left unmatched: 10. MiXCR was run by TCRdb on the 5' RACE reads, yielding one entry per CDR3 protein. The sample yields approximately 110,000 distinct CDR3 sequences, under 8% seen once. This clonotype has only a few counts. Its antigen remains unidentified. The sequencing used CD4+ T cells sorted from PBMCs, collected 10 days after the first yellow fever vaccination. The source of this sequence is a man younger than 30 who received the YFV17D yellow fever vaccine. V gene TRBV14 combines with J gene TRBJ2-5, with 10 bases matching TRBD1. Here the CDR3 DNA reads TGTGCCAGCAGCCCCACTACGGACAGGGGGGGGGAGACCCAGTACTTC. It is translated as CASSPTTDRGGETQYF.